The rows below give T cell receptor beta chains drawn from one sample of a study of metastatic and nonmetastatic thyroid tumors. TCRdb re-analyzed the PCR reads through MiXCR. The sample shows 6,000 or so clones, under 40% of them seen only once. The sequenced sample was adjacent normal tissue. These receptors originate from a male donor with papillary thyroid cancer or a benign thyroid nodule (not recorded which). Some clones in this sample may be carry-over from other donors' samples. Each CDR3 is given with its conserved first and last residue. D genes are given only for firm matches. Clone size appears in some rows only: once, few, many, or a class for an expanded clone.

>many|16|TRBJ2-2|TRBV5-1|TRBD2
TGCGCCAGCAGCTTACTGGCGGCGGGAGACACCGGGGAGCTGTTTTTT
CASSLLAAGDTGELFF
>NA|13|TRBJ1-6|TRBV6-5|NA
TGTGCCACCACTTTTGGGGGAAATTCACCCCTCCACTTT
CATTFGGNSPLHF
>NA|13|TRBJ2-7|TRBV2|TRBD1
TGTGCCACCCGAACACAGGGGGCATACGAGCAGTACTTC
CATRTQGAYEQYF
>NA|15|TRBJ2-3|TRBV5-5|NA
TGTGCCAGCAGCTTGGTAGATGGGGGCTCAGATACGCAGTATTTT
CASSLVDGGSDTQYF
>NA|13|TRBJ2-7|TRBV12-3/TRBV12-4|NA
TGTGCCAGCAGCTTGAGTCCGGGTTGGGAGCAGTACTTC
CASSLSPGWEQYF
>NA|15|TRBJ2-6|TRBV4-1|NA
TGCGCCAGCAGCCAAGATCCCTCTGGGGGGTTGGTGCTGACTTTC
CASSQDPSGGLVLTF
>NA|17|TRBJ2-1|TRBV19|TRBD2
TGTGCCAGTAGTCCCCAACCCACTAGCGCCATACGGGATGAGCAGTTCTTC
CASSPQPTSAIRDEQFF
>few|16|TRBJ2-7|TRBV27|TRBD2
TGTGCCAGCAGAGGACTAGCGGGAGTAAAATCCTACGAGCAGTACTTC
CASRGLAGVKSYEQYF
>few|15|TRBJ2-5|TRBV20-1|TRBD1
TGCAGTGCGAATGACAGGGGACGATTCCAAGAGACCCAGTACTTC
CSANDRGRFQETQYF
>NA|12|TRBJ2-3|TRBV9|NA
TGTGCCAGCAGCGGCAATTTGGATACTCAGTATTTT
CASSGNLDTQYF
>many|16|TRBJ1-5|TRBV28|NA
TGTGCCAGCAGTTTAACAGTCCACCAAAGCAATCAGCCCCAGCATTTT
CASSLTVHQSNQPQHF
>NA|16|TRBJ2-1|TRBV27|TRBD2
TGTGCCAGCAATACCTCCGGGACTAGCGGGTACAATGATCAGTTCTTC
CASNTSGTSGYNDQFF
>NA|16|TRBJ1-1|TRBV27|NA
TGTGCCAGCAGTCCCGGGGGGACGGGATCGTACACTGAAGCTTTCTTT
CASSPGGTGSYTEAFF
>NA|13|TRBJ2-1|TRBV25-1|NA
TGTGCCAGCAGTCGAGCGGTGTACAATGAGCAGTTCTTC
CASSRAVYNEQFF
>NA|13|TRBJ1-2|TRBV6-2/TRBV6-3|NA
TGTGCCAGCAGTTTGGGGCGAAACTATGGCTACACCTTC
CASSLGRNYGYTF
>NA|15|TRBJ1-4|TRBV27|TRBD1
TGTGCCAGCAGTTTGGGGACAGATCCTAATGAAAAACTGTTTTTT
CASSLGTDPNEKLFF
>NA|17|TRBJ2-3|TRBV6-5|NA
TGTGCCAGCAGCCTAACCGGGACTCCCGTCGGCACAGATACGCAGTATTTT
CASSLTGTPVGTDTQYF
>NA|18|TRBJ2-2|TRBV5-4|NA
TGTGCCAGCAGCTTGACAGGCCGCGGGGGCCGGGGCACCGGGGAGCTGTTTTTT
CASSLTGRGGRGTGELFF
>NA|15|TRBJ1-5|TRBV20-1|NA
TGCAGTGCTAGAGTAAGTTCCGGTGGCAATCAGCCCCAGCATTTT
CSARVSSGGNQPQHF
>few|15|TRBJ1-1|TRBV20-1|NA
TGCAGTGCTACCGACCCGCTGACGGTGAACACTGAAGCTTTCTTT
CSATDPLTVNTEAFF
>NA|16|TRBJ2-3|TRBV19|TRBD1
TGTGCCACCAAGACGACCGGGACAGGGGCGAGGTATACGCAGTATTTT
CATKTTGTGARYTQYF
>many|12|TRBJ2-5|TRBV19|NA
TGTGCCAGTAGTGACTCTCGAGAGACCCAGTACTTC
CASSDSRETQYF
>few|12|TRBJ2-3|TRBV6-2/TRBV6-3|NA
TGTGCCAGCAGTTACAGGTGGAATACGCAGTATTTT
CASSYRWNTQYF
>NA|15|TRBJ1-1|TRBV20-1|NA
TGCAGTGCTAGAGATCACATAGGGGGTAACACTGAAGCTTTCTTT
CSARDHIGGNTEAFF
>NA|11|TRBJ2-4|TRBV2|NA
TGTGCCAGCAGCATACGGGTATTTCAGTACTTC
CASSIRVFQYF
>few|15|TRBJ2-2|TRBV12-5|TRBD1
TGTGCTAGTGGTTTGGGCACAGGGGGAATCGGGGAGCTGTTTTTT
CASGLGTGGIGELFF
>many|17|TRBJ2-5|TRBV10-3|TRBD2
TGCGCCATCAGTGAGAGGGGACTAGCGGGGGCACAAGAGACCCAGTACTTC
CAISERGLAGAQETQYF
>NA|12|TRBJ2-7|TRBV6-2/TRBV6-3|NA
TGTGCCAGCAGCCCCGACCTGTACGAGCAGTACTTC
CASSPDLYEQYF
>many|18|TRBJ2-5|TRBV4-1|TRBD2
TGCGCCAGCAGCCAAGGACTAGCGGGAGTATTAAGTGGGGAGACCCAGTACTTC
CASSQGLAGVLSGETQYF
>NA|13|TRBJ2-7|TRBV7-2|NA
TGTGCCAACAGCTTTTATATAACCCACGAGCAGTACTTC
CANSFYITHEQYF
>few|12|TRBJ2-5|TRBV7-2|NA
TGTGCCAGCAGCACCAGCCAAGAGACCCAGTACTTC
CASSTSQETQYF
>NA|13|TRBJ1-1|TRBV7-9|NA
TGTGCCAGCAGCCCCCCCGGGGGGTCTGAAGCTTTCTTT
CASSPPGGSEAFF
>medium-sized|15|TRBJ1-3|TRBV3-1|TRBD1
TGTGCCAGCAGCTACGGGACAGGGAAGGGAGACACCATATATTTT
CASSYGTGKGDTIYF
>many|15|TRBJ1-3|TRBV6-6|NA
TGTGCCAGCAGTTATATCGGGGGCTCTGGAAACACCATATATTTT
CASSYIGGSGNTIYF
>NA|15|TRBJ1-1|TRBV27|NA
TGTGCCAGAAGTACAACGGACAATTCTAACACTGAAGCTTACTTT
CARSTTDNSNTEAYF
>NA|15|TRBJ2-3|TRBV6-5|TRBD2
TGTGCCAGCAGTTACAACGCCAGAGGACTAGCGGGACAGTATTTT
CASSYNARGLAGQYF
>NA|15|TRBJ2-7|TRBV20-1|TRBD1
TGCAGTGCTGAATCCCGGGACAGGGGGAAGTACGAGCAGTACTTC
CSAESRDRGKYEQYF
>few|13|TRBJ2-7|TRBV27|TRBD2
TGTGCCAGCAGGACTAGCGCCCTCCACGAGCAGTACTTC
CASRTSALHEQYF
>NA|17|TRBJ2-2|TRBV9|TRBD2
TGTGCCAGCAGCGCCAGACTAGCGGGCTTCAACACCGGGGAGCTGTTTTTT
CASSARLAGFNTGELFF
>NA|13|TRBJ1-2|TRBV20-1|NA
TGCAGTGCTAGGGCGACAGCTCTTCCCCTCTACACCTTC
CSARATALPLYTF